The 21 T cell receptor beta chains presented below share a single source sample, sequenced in a study of shared clonotypes between healthy human individuals. Repertoires were generated with immunoSEQ multiplex PCR, while TCRdb's copy carries only in-frame clones and drops some. The sample carries about 2.4 million clones, approximately 94% recorded once. Input material: naive CD4+ T cells sorted from blood. Noted subset: CD45RA+ positively selected. The receptors come from a young man in good health.

This clone appeared a single time. The chain carries TRBV29-1 and TRBJ2-1, with 9 bases lining up with TRBD2. The CDR3 is 18 amino acids. J gave up 1 base and V 7 bases, and 17 bases lay outside the gene matches. Germline V gives CDR1 SQVTM, CDR2 ANQGSEA. Written as DNA, the CDR3 is TGCAGCGATCGAAGCGGGGGGTCGCCCCCCTATTCCTACAATGAGCAGTTCTTC. Its protein product is CSDRSGGSPPYSYNEQFF.

This sequence joins TRBV10-2 and TRBJ1-5; D ambiguous. V was trimmed by 2 bases and J by 0 bases, leaving 5 bases between them. CDR1 WSHSY and CDR2 SAAADI come from the germline V gene. CDR3 length: 14 amino acids. The CDR3, as DNA: TGCGCCAGCAGTGAGGGCTTTAGCAATCAGCCCCAGCATTTT. Residues: CASSEGFSNQPQHF.

This clone appeared a single time. V usage is TRBV11-2 and J usage is TRBJ2-1; 13 nucleotides align to TRBD2. The ends lost 7 bases at V and 4 bases at J; junction bases unmatched: 7. CDR3 length: 16 residues. Germline CDR1 and CDR2: SGHAT and FQNNGV. The CDR3 coding sequence is TGTGCCAGCATCCTAGGACTAGCGGGGGCTTACAATGAGCAGTTCTTC. Amino acids: CASILGLAGAYNEQFF. Complete variable domain (other parts from reference TRBV11-2 and TRBJ2-1): EAGVAQSPRYKIIEKRQSVAFWCNPISGHATLYWYQQILGQGPKLLIQFQNNGVVDDSQLPKDRFSAERLKGVDSTLKIQPAKLEDSAVYLCASILGLAGAYNEQFFGPGTRLTVL.

The chain employs TRBV9 and TRBJ2-5; D is perhaps TRBD1 (5 bases). V lost 0 bases to trimming and J lost 1 base, with 10 bases between them. The CDR3 contains 15 residues. CDR1 is SGDLS and CDR2 is YYNGEE in the germline V gene. CDR3 sequence: CASSVVGHLQETQYF. CDR3 DNA sequence: TGTGCCAGCAGCGTAGTAGGACACCTCCAAGAGACCCAGTACTTC.

The V and J genes are TRBV5-1 and TRBJ2-7; D ambiguous. This CDR3 spans 15 amino acids. V was shortened by 0 bases and J by 2 bases, with 12 bases between the two germline ends. Germline CDR1 is SGHRS and CDR2 is YFSETQ. CDR3 loop: CASSLGGYGPYEQYF. As DNA, the CDR3 is TGCGCCAGCAGCTTGGGCGGATACGGCCCCTACGAGCAGTACTTC. The variable domain in full, completed from reference TRBV5-1 and TRBJ2-7, reads KAGVTQTPRYLIKTRGQQVTLSCSPISGHRSVSWYQQTPGQGLQFLFEYFSETQRNKGNFPGRFSGRQFSNSRSEMNVSTLELGDSALYLCASSLGGYGPYEQYFGPGTRLTVT.

The chain uses TRBV10-3 and TRBJ1-4; no clear D. From germline, CDR1 is ENHRY and CDR2 SYGVKD. The CDR3 is 16 residues long. The V end was cut by 4 bases, the J end by 4 bases, with 16 bases between. CDR3 nucleotide sequence: TGTGCCATCAGTGCGACCGCCGGCTCTAATAATGAAAAACTGTTTTTT. Translated: CAISATAGSNNEKLFF.

This clone was picked up one time. The V gene is TRBV19, the J gene TRBJ1-2, with D possibly being TRBD1 (6 bases). The CDR3 has 15 residues. Germline loops: CDR1 LNHDA, CDR2 SQIVND (reference sequence). Trimming removed 6 bases at V and 4 bases at J, with 18 bases between. CDR3 protein: CASRLQGLPIYGYTF. The DNA of the CDR3 is TGTGCCAGTAGGTTACAGGGACTTCCCATCTATGGCTACACCTTC. The complete variable domain, with remaining parts taken from reference TRBV19 and TRBJ1-2, reads DGGITQSPKYLFRKEGQNVTLSCEQNLNHDAMYWYRQDPGQGLRLIYYSQIVNDFQKGDIAEGYSVSREKKESFPLTVTSAQKNPTAFYLCASRLQGLPIYGYTFGSGTRLTVV.

On this clone: This same CDR3 is encoded by further DNA sequences in the sample. The chain uses TRBV30 and TRBJ2-3, with TRBD2 matching over 11 bases. The CDR3 has 14 residues. J was trimmed by 2 bases and V by 3 bases; bases with no gene match: 1. Germline CDR1 is GTSNPN and CDR2 is SVGIG (reference sequence). CDR3 residues: CAWRLAGATDTQYF. The CDR3 nucleotides are TGTGCCTGGAGACTAGCGGGAGCCACAGATACGCAGTATTTT.

V gene TRBV5-1 combines with J gene TRBJ1-4; 7 bases are a match to TRBD1. CDR3 length equals 14 residues. The germline gives CDR1 SGHRS, CDR2 YFSETQ. V gave up 4 bases and J gave up 6 bases; unmatched junction bases: 6. DNA of the CDR3: TGCGCCAGCAGCCTGGGACAGAAGGATGAAAAACTGTTTTTT. Protein sequence: CASSLGQKDEKLFF.

Notes on this clone: Additional DNA sequences in this sample encode the identical CDR3. V and J are TRBV5-6 and TRBJ1-4; possible D gene TRBD1, 5 bases. V dropped 1 base and J dropped 7 bases, with 11 bases sitting between them. The CDR3 runs to 14 residues. Germline values: CDR1 SGHDT, CDR2 YYEEEE. Written as DNA, the CDR3 is TGTGCCAGCAGCTTGAGGGGCGCAGGTGAAAAACTGTTTTTT. As protein: CASSLRGAGEKLFF.

This clone was picked up one time. V gene TRBV10-3 combines with J gene TRBJ1-1, with 7 positions matching TRBD1. CDR1 ENHRY and CDR2 SYGVKD come from the germline V gene. Trimming at V came to 4 bases and at J to 14 bases, leaving 10 bases not matched to a gene. The CDR3 has 12 residues. CDR3 sequence reads: CAISGAGDSAFF. CDR3 in DNA: TGTGCCATCAGTGGGGCTGGGGACAGCGCCTTCTTT.

For this clone: Within the sample, other DNA sequences also encode this same CDR3. V gene TRBV30 combines with J gene TRBJ1-3; the D gene is possibly TRBD1 (5 bases). V lost 3 bases and J lost 4, with 7 bases in between. Germline V gene lookup returns CDR1 GTSNPN and CDR2 SVGIG (reference sequence). This CDR3 region has 12 residues. CDR3 sequence reads: CAWSRAGNTIYF. CDR3 bases: TGTGCCTGGAGCAGGGCAGGAAACACCATATATTTT.

The chain uses TRBV6-5 and TRBJ1-3; no clear D gene. In germline, CDR1 is MNHEY, CDR2 SVGAGI. The CDR3 covers 16 residues. The V and J ends lost 0 bases and 0 bases respectively, with 9 bases between them. The CDR3 nucleotides read TGTGCCAGCAGTTACTCGAGGGCAGCCTCTGGAAACACCATATATTTT. It encodes CASSYSRAASGNTIYF.

V and J are TRBV5-5 and TRBJ2-7; D gene ambiguous. V gave up 0 bases and J gave up 2 bases, with 9 bases separating them. The germline gives CDR1 SGHKS, CDR2 YYEKEE (reference sequence). The CDR3 has 14 residues. The CDR3 loop is CASSLEAGTYEQYF. The CDR3, as DNA: TGTGCCAGCAGCTTGGAAGCCGGTACCTACGAGCAGTACTTC.

This sequence joins TRBV25-1 and TRBJ2-4; no reliable D call. This CDR3 contains 15 residues. The germline V gene has CDR1 MGHDK and CDR2 SYGVNS. Trimming took off 1 base at V and 4 bases at J, with 11 bases between the two ends. The CDR3 is CASSEFQKTKNIQYF. CDR3 DNA: TGTGCCAGCAGTGAATTTCAGAAAACGAAAAACATTCAGTACTTC.

Concerning this clone itself: This specimen includes other DNA sequences encoding the same CDR3. This rearrangement joins TRBV2 to TRBJ2-2; D not certain. Trimming shortened V by 7 bases and J by 1 base, and 7 bases separated the two germline ends. Germline loops: CDR1 SNHLY, CDR2 FYNNEI. The CDR3 runs 13 residues. The CDR3, as DNA: TGTGCCAGCACCCCGGGGAACACCGGGGAGCTGTTTTTT. This codes for CASTPGNTGELFF.

This chain joins TRBV10-3 and TRBJ1-5; D ambiguous. The V gene's germline CDR1 is ENHRY and CDR2 SYGVKD. The CDR3 is 15 amino acids. V was shortened by 0 bases and J by 7 bases, with 13 bases between the two germline ends. The CDR3 DNA follows: TGTGCCATCAGTGAGTCTTTTGGGTTTACGCAGCCCCAGCATTTT. It is translated as CAISESFGFTQPQHF.

Remarks on this clone: This CDR3 is also generated by other DNA sequences in the sample. This rearrangement joins TRBV6-5 to TRBJ2-7; D remains unclear. Trimming removed 0 bases at V and 3 bases at J, with 6 bases between. Looked up from germline, CDR1 is MNHEY and CDR2 is SVGAGI. This CDR3 spans 13 amino acids. Here the CDR3 reads CASSYSRNYEQYF. CDR3 sequence (DNA): TGTGCCAGCAGTTACTCCCGGAACTACGAGCAGTACTTC.

This clone was observed a handful of times. CDR3 sequence: CASSAQSNTEAFF. The DNA of the CDR3 is TGTGCCAGCAGTGCACAGTCGAACACTGAAGCTTTCTTT. The rearrangement links TRBV2 to TRBJ1-1, with D hard to call. CDR3 length: 13 residues. From germline, CDR1 is SNHLY and CDR2 FYNNEI. With 4 bases removed from V and 1 base from J, the gap between germline ends came to 7 bases.

This chain joins TRBV18 and TRBJ2-5, with D hard to call. There are 15 residues in the CDR3. V lost 4 bases to trimming and J lost 2 bases, with 14 bases between them. Germline V lookup: CDR1 KGHSH, CDR2 LQKENI. Here the CDR3 reads CASSQNRAGQETQYF. CDR3 in DNA: TGTGCCAGCTCACAGAACCGCGCCGGGCAAGAGACCCAGTACTTC.

The V and J genes are TRBV4-1 and TRBJ2-5; no clear D. The DNA matches TRBJ2-7 better at its end, which makes the J call doubtful. Germline V gene sequence: CDR1 MGHRA, CDR2 YSYEKL. This CDR3 contains 14 residues. CDR3 coding DNA: TGCGCCAGCAGCCAAGTGGCTGGCAGGAACGAGCAGTACTTC. This sequence encodes CASSQVAGRNEQYF.